Included here is one T cell receptor beta chain sequence, with context. Its antigen is as yet unknown. This may be a read error, as it is one base from a much larger clone. This sample was taken from a study of Graves' ophthalmopathy and Graves' hyperthyroidism. Study-level results: For separating ophthalmopathy from stable hyperthyroidism, a 13-signature model gave approximately 90% sensitivity and 65% to 82% specificity.

Ophthalmopathy donors' eye disease showed moderate-to-severe activity, CAS of at least 3, NOSPECS of at least 4 and duration under 3 months. Transcripts of RNA were the source for amplifying TCR beta CDR3 regions. Following a first-round RT-PCR that used HTBI primers, a second-round multiplex PCR was carried out. TCRdb used MiXCR to reprocess the multiplex PCR reads, holding one entry per CDR3 protein. The repertoire includes 600,000 to 700,000 distinct CDR3 sequences, about two fifths of them detected once, and 3% to 3.5% sits in the top ten. The CDR3 covers 12 residues. Germline V gives CDR1 MNHNS, CDR2 SASEGT.

The chain combines TRBV6-1 with TRBJ2-7, with D possibly TRBD1 on 5 matching bases. This TCR came from an adult man with Graves' ophthalmopathy. Sequenced: peripheral blood. CDR3 amino acids: CASSEGRAEQHF. CDR3 nucleotides: TGTGCCAGCAGTGAAGGCAGGGCCGAGCAGCACTTC.